Listed below are T cell receptor beta chains from one sample, sequenced in a study of blood T cell repertoires in COVID-19. Here immunoSEQ multiplex PCR was the method, and the copy in TCRdb shows in-frame clones only, minus some. The sample shows around 200,000 clones, 80% to 90% of them seen only once. The material sequenced was PBMCs or T cells enriched from blood (not recorded which). These receptors came from a middle-aged man who had recovered from COVID-19. Both conserved end residues are part of each CDR3. The D gene is left open where the match is weak. Rows give clone size only sometimes, using once, few, many, or a class for an expanded clone.

j_call | d_call | clone_size | v_call | cdr3_aa | cdr3_nt
TRBJ1-3 | - | - | TRBV7-9 | CASSLGGVVSNENTIYF | TGTGCCAGCAGCTTAGGGGGGGTAGTATCAAATGAAAACACCATATATTTT
TRBJ2-1 | TRBD1 | - | TRBV5-1 | CASSPTGQNEQFF | TGCGCCAGCAGCCCGACAGGGCAAAATGAGCAGTTCTTC
TRBJ1-3 | - | few | TRBV19 | CASSKRGRYGNTIYF | TGTGCCAGTAGTAAACGAGGGAGATATGGAAACACCATATATTTT
TRBJ2-4 | - | - | TRBV3-1/TRBV3-2 | CASSQGHSGNIQYF | TGTGCCAGCAGCCAAGGACATTCCGGAAACATTCAGTACTTC
TRBJ2-2 | - | - | TRBV14 | CASSLGGIFTGELFF | TGTGCCAGCAGCCTCGGAGGTATATTTACCGGGGAGCTGTTTTTT
TRBJ1-2 | TRBD1 | few | TRBV9 | CASSPRTGALYGYTF | TGTGCCAGCAGCCCCCGGACAGGGGCCCTCTATGGCTACACCTTC
TRBJ1-5 | - | - | TRBV19 | CASSLRGNNQPQHF | TGTGCCAGTTCCCTCCGGGGAAACAATCAGCCCCAGCATTTT
TRBJ2-7 | - | - | TRBV19 | CASSIQHLPTYEQYF | TGTGCCAGTAGTATCCAACACCTCCCGACCTACGAGCAGTACTTC
TRBJ2-7 | - | - | TRBV10-2 | CATATPPTYEQYF | TGCGCCACCGCCACCCCCCCTACCTACGAGCAGTACTTC
TRBJ1-4 | - | - | TRBV15 | CATWQGGKLFF | TGTGCCACCTGGCAGGGCGGAAAACTGTTTTTT
TRBJ2-5 | TRBD2 | - | TRBV11-2 | CASSLDPGLAGIQETQYF | TGTGCCAGCAGCTTAGATCCGGGACTAGCGGGGATACAAGAGACCCAGTACTTC
TRBJ2-3 | TRBD1 | - | TRBV3-1/TRBV3-2 | CASRDRVTDTQYF | TGTGCCAGCCGGGACAGGGTAACAGATACGCAGTATTTT
TRBJ2-1 | TRBD2 | - | TRBV7-8 | CASSFAVEVGGRLRNEQFF | TGTGCCAGCAGCTTTGCCGTTGAGGTGGGCGGGAGGTTGAGGAATGAGCAGTTCTTC
TRBJ1-3 | - | - | TRBV7-2 | CASSLGGGRASGNTIYF | TGTGCCAGCAGCTTAGGGGGAGGGCGGGCCTCTGGAAACACCATATATTTT
TRBJ2-1 | TRBD2 | - | TRBV6-5 | CASGTSGRYEQFF | TGTGCCAGCGGGACTAGCGGGAGGTATGAGCAGTTCTTC
TRBJ2-2 | TRBD2 | - | TRBV29-1 | CSVEDPLAGVGTGELFF | TGCAGCGTTGAAGATCCCCTAGCGGGAGTTGGGACCGGGGAGCTGTTTTTT
TRBJ2-7 | - | - | TRBV6-5 | CASRDRPISYEQYF | TGTGCCAGCAGAGACAGACCCATTTCCTACGAGCAGTACTTC
TRBJ1-5 | TRBD1 | - | TRBV10-2 | CATWTGVDQPQHF | TGCGCCACCTGGACAGGGGTTGATCAGCCCCAGCATTTT
TRBJ1-1 | TRBD1 | - | TRBV19 | CASSRTGLGAFF | TGTGCCAGTAGTAGGACAGGCCTTGGGGCTTTCTTT
TRBJ2-1 | TRBD1 | - | TRBV6-5 | CASSSPDRGSKEQFF | TGTGCCAGCAGTTCCCCGGACAGGGGGTCAAAGGAGCAGTTCTTC
TRBJ2-7 | TRBD2 | once | TRBV6-5 | CASTRRGAGGYEQYF | TGTGCCAGCACCCGCCGAGGGGCGGGGGGGTACGAGCAGTACTTC
TRBJ2-1 | - | - | TRBV20-1 | CSARIAFGQFF | TGCAGTGCGAGGATAGCCTTTGGGCAGTTCTTC
TRBJ2-1 | TRBD2 | - | TRBV19 | CASNSGRNLGNEQFF | TGTGCCAGTAATAGCGGGAGAAATCTAGGCAATGAGCAGTTCTTC
TRBJ1-2 | TRBD1 | - | TRBV23-1 | CASSRRLGTANGYTF | TGCGCCAGCAGTCGAAGGCTCGGGACAGCAAATGGCTACACCTTC
TRBJ2-7 | TRBD2 | - | TRBV18 | CASSPRLLAGGNSYEQYF | TGTGCCAGCTCACCGCGATTACTAGCGGGAGGGAACTCCTACGAGCAGTACTTC
TRBJ1-5 | - | - | TRBV18 | CASSPTAQVGSNQPQHF | TGTGCCAGCTCACCAACCGCGCAGGTAGGCAGCAATCAGCCCCAGCATTTT
TRBJ2-7 | TRBD1 | few | TRBV7-3 | CASSQGQGPSYEQYF | TGTGCCAGCAGCCAGGGACAGGGTCCGTCCTACGAGCAGTACTTC
TRBJ1-1 | - | - | TRBV6-5 | CASSYGLVAFF | TGTGCCAGCAGTTACGGCCTGGTAGCTTTCTTT
TRBJ1-2 | - | - | TRBV29-1 | CSVDSAQLYGYTF | TGCAGCGTTGACAGCGCGCAGCTCTATGGCTACACCTTC
TRBJ2-7 | - | - | TRBV9 | CASSAEGPSYEQYF | TGTGCCAGCAGTGCCGAGGGTCCCTCCTACGAGCAGTACTTC
TRBJ2-5 | - | - | TRBV12-5 | CASGQGTQETQYF | TGTGCTAGTGGTCAGGGGACCCAAGAGACCCAGTACTTC
TRBJ1-2 | - | - | TRBV19 | CASSILGGFYGYTF | TGTGCCAGTAGTATACTTGGGGGCTTCTATGGCTACACCTTC
TRBJ2-5 | - | - | TRBV12-3/TRBV12-4 | CASSPGQPGQNF | TGTGCCAGCAGTCCAGGACAGCCGGGACAAAACTTC
TRBJ2-2 | TRBD2 | once | TRBV12-5 | CASGIAGGTNTGELFF | TGTGCTAGTGGAATCGCGGGGGGAACGAACACCGGGGAGCTGTTTTTT
TRBJ2-5 | - | - | TRBV7-8 | CASSSRLETQYF | TGTGCCAGCAGCTCCCGTTTAGAGACCCAGTACTTC
TRBJ1-2 | - | - | TRBV5-4 | CASSLAGEYGYTF | TGTGCCAGCAGCTTGGCAGGGGAGTATGGCTACACCTTC
TRBJ2-1 | - | - | TRBV11-2 | CASSPKGFGEVGYNEQFF | TGTGCCAGCAGCCCGAAGGGGTTTGGGGAAGTAGGTTACAATGAGCAGTTCTTC
TRBJ2-3 | TRBD1 | few | TRBV14 | CASSSLWGQTTDTQYF | TGTGCCAGCAGCTCTCTTTGGGGACAGACCACAGATACGCAGTATTTT
TRBJ1-3 | - | - | TRBV29-1 | CSVGLGSGNTIYF | TGCAGCGTTGGACTCGGATCTGGAAACACCATATATTTT
TRBJ2-4 | - | - | TRBV6-2/TRBV6-3 | CASSYTGEESKVAKNIQYF | TGTGCCAGCAGTTATACGGGAGAGGAGTCAAAAGTAGCCAAAAACATTCAGTACTTC
TRBJ1-3 | - | - | TRBV24-1 | CATSAPDSGNTIYF | TGTGCCACCAGTGCCCCGGACAGTGGAAACACCATATATTTT
TRBJ2-1 | - | - | TRBV5-8 | CASSWLGTVNEQFF | TGTGCCAGCAGCTGGCTGGGCACAGTTAATGAGCAGTTCTTC